The source of this T cell receptor (beta chain) is a study of blood T cell repertoires in COVID-19. Across the study: Material from acute and convalescent COVID-19 was sourced from the United States, Italy and Spain. Nucleic acid was either cDNA or gDNA, and it came from T cells, B-cell-depleted T cells, or PBMCs.

Seattle enrolled patients during active infection and tracked them longitudinally. Germline V lookup: CDR1 MDHEN, CDR2 SYDVKM. With 6 bases removed from V and 7 bases from J, the gap between germline ends came to 24 bases. The CDR3 loop spans 16 amino acids. Authors' methods: It was from reference gene primer amplification that nucleated cell counts were estimated. Profiled with immunoSEQ multiplex PCR; TCRdb holds only in-frame clones, not every one. V and J calls and clone size are those listed in that table; D and trimming were worked out from the DNA. The top ten clones hold roughly 2.9% of a sample with 300,000 to 400,000 clones, roughly nine tenths of them seen once.

The origin of this receptor is a young woman with COVID-19, enrolled during active disease. This chain uses TRBV28 with TRBJ1-1; weak D call: TRBD1 (6 bases). The sequenced sample was peripheral blood. The CDR3 spells CASSPTTRGIFSEAFF. In DNA form, the CDR3 reads TGTGCCAGCAGCCCAACTACTAGGGGGATTTTCAGTGAAGCTTTCTTT.